The 17 T cell receptor beta chains reported below all come from one sample, sequenced in a study of T-cell memory formation after mild COVID-19. TCRdb processed the 5' RACE reads anew with MiXCR; each CDR3 protein has one entry. The sample lists approximately 400,000 distinct CDR3 sequences, roughly a quarter occurring once. Specimen: PBMCs or a T cell subset sorted from them (not recorded which). The receptors shown here come from an adult woman who had mild COVID-19 (a few samples of this study predate the infection). Cell type and time point are not known.

The V and J genes are TRBV7-8 and TRBJ2-3, with 8 bases aligning to TRBD1. CDR3 size: 14 residues. Trimming cost V 5 bases and J 2 bases; bases outside gene matches: 3. CDR1 and CDR2 from the germline V gene are SGHVS and FQNEAQ. CDR3 residues: CASSRDRNTDTQYF. The CDR3 DNA sequence: TGTGCCAGCAGCCGGGACAGGAACACAGATACGCAGTATTTT.

This clonotype was counted ten times or more. The chain couples TRBV5-1 to TRBJ2-7, with TRBD2 matching over 7 bases. V dropped 2 bases and J dropped 3; count of bases not matched to a gene: 11. CDR3 length: 16 amino acids. CDR1 and CDR2 from the germline V gene are SGHRS and YFSETQ. CDR3 in DNA: TGCGCCAGCAGCTTCCATGGGACTACCGTACTCTACGAGCAGTACTTC. Its protein is CASSFHGTTVLYEQYF.

The gene calls are TRBV24-1 and TRBJ1-1; D is unclear. Between the trimmed V and J ends, which lost 3 bases and 3 bases, there was a span of 7 bases. Per the germline V gene, CDR1 is KGHDR and CDR2 is SFDVKD. The length of the CDR3 is 13 residues. This CDR3 is CATSDRMYTEAFF. Written as DNA, the CDR3 is TGTGCCACCAGTGATAGGATGTACACTGAAGCTTTCTTT.

The table lists this clonotype with a few counts. As DNA, the CDR3 is TGCAGTGCTCCCGCCCTCGAAGCCCAGCATTTT. Translation gives CSAPALEAQHF. The V call is TRBV20-1, the J call TRBJ1-5; D remains unclear. With 5 bases removed from V and 11 bases from J, the gap between germline ends came to 13 bases. Germline CDR1 and CDR2: DFQATT and SNEGSKA (reference sequence). This CDR3 spans 11 amino acids.

In this sample, this clonotype turned up many times. The V and J genes are TRBV6-5 and TRBJ1-4, with 8 nucleotides matching TRBD1. This CDR3 contains 14 residues. J lost 3 bases, V lost 6 bases, and 3 bases had no gene match. The germline V gene encodes CDR1 MNHEY and CDR2 SVGAGI. This CDR3 is CASSRTGPNEKLFF. In nucleotides, the CDR3 is TGTGCCAGCAGCCGGACAGGGCCTAATGAAAAACTGTTTTTT.

V is TRBV18 and J is TRBJ2-1; the D is unclear. The V end was cut by 2 bases, the J end by 2 bases, with 7 bases between. The CDR3 has 14 residues. Per the germline V gene, CDR1 is KGHSH and CDR2 is LQKENI. The CDR3 region is CASSPTETYNEQFF. The CDR3 coding sequence is TGTGCCAGCTCACCAACAGAGACCTACAATGAGCAGTTCTTC.

V usage is TRBV7-3 and J usage is TRBJ2-7; 12 positions agree with TRBD2. V dropped 5 bases and J dropped 7; count of bases not matched to a gene: 3. This CDR3 spans 13 amino acids. Germline V lookup: CDR1 SGHTA, CDR2 FQGTGA. The CDR3 nucleotides are TGTGCCAGCAGCCGCGGGACTAGCGGGGAGCAGTACTTC. It encodes CASSRGTSGEQYF.

The chain couples TRBV5-1 to TRBJ2-3; 7 positions match TRBD2. The CDR3 has 16 residues. The germline V gene encodes CDR1 SGHRS and CDR2 YFSETQ. V lost 2 bases to trimming and J lost 1 base; unmatched junction nucleotides: 7. CDR3 sequence reads: CASSFTGGLGTDTQYF. The CDR3 DNA reads TGCGCCAGCAGCTTTACGGGAGGACTAGGCACAGATACGCAGTATTTT.

The chain couples TRBV7-6 to TRBJ1-2, with a possible D match to TRBD1 (5 bases). Germline CDR1 reads SGHVS; CDR2 reads FNYEAQ. The CDR3 is 16 residues long. V shed 1 base and J shed 6 bases, with 18 bases lying between them. The CDR3 spells CASSLEWAGSVDGYTF. The DNA of the CDR3 is TGTGCCAGCAGCTTAGAGTGGGCAGGGTCAGTCGATGGCTACACCTTC.

The chain combines TRBV12-3 or TRBV12-4 with TRBJ2-1, with no clear D. Trimming took off 3 bases at V and 0 bases at J, with 6 bases between the two ends. The CDR3 covers 14 residues. Here the CDR3 reads CASSFFSSYNEQFF. The CDR3 bases are TGTGCCAGCAGTTTCTTTAGCTCCTACAATGAGCAGTTCTTC.

This clonotype was seen a few times. The chain carries TRBV7-2 and TRBJ2-1; D is ambiguous. V dropped 1 base and J dropped 6 bases, with 16 bases sitting between them. CDR1 and CDR2 from the germline V gene are SGHTA and FQGNSA. The CDR3 covers 16 residues. In DNA, the CDR3 is TGTGCCAGCAGCTTAGGTCTAGGGAAAAGGCTCAATGAGCAGTTCTTC. Residues: CASSLGLGKRLNEQFF.

V usage is TRBV7-9 and J usage is TRBJ1-1, with no clear D. V dropped 1 base and J dropped 11 bases, with 14 bases sitting between them. The CDR3 is made up of 13 amino acids. CDR1 is SEHNR and CDR2 is FQNEAQ in the germline V gene (reference sequence). DNA for the CDR3: TGTGCCAGCAGCTTAGGTATGATGGAAGGGGCTTTCTTT. It codes for CASSLGMMEGAFF.

The chain is built from TRBV4-3 and TRBJ1-4, with D possibly being TRBD1 (5 bases). The germline gives CDR1 LGHNA, CDR2 YSLEER. V was cut by 0 bases and J by 6 bases, with 11 bases left in between. The CDR3 has 15 amino acids. The CDR3 reads CASSQDPGEYEKLFF. The CDR3 nucleotides read TGCGCCAGCAGCCAAGATCCGGGGGAGTATGAAAAACTGTTTTTT.

This clonotype appeared once. One end of the junction varies from germline; a read error may be responsible. V is TRBV4-1 and J is TRBJ2-7, with D possibly being TRBD1 (6 bases). From germline, CDR1 is MGHRA and CDR2 YSYEKL. The CDR3 totals 14 residues. Here the CDR3 reads CARSQAPGADEQYF. As DNA, the CDR3 is TGCGCCAGAAGCCAAGCCCCAGGGGCGGACGAGCAGTACTTC.

This clonotype was counted only a few times. V and J are TRBV25-1 and TRBJ2-7; D may match TRBD1 or TRBD2 (5 bases each). Trimming removed 3 bases at V and 3 bases at J, with 18 bases between. Germline lookup yields CDR1 MGHDK and CDR2 SYGVNS. The CDR3 covers 16 residues. The CDR3: CASSDSPGRIHYEQYF. In DNA form, the CDR3 reads TGTGCCAGCAGTGATTCACCGGGACGAATCCACTACGAGCAGTACTTC.

This clonotype appeared a few times. The chain carries TRBV7-2 and TRBJ2-7; TRBD2 aligns across 7 bases. The CDR3 is 15 amino acids. Trimming removed 3 bases from V and 2 bases from J; junction bases left unmatched: 7. CDR1 and CDR2 (germline): SGHTA, FQGNSA. The CDR3 sequence: CASSFKAGIPYEQYF. The CDR3, as DNA: TGTGCCAGCAGCTTCAAAGCGGGGATCCCCTACGAGCAGTACTTC.

This clonotype occurred a few times. V and J are TRBV5-1 and TRBJ1-1; D not resolved. The CDR3 loop spans 17 amino acids. V gave up 5 bases and J gave up 0 bases, with 20 bases separating them. CDR1 SGHRS and CDR2 YFSETQ come from the germline V gene. The CDR3: CASRALREDYMNTEAFF. The CDR3 nucleotides are TGCGCCAGCAGGGCCTTACGGGAAGACTACATGAACACTGAAGCTTTCTTT.